The entry below gives a single T cell receptor (beta chain) sequence along with its context. Its matching antigen is unknown. Clones were read by immunoSEQ multiplex PCR, and TCRdb kept only the in-frame ones, dropping some. The sample shows tens of thousands of clones, approximately 87% of them seen only once. This sample was taken from a study of OX40 agonist ivuxolimab in advanced cancers. Per germline, CDR1 MGHDK and CDR2 SYGVNS. The germline V and J ends were trimmed by 2 bases and 0 bases, with 4 bases remaining between them. The CDR3 runs to 13 residues. Study-wide results and caveats: Doses of 0.1 to 3.0 mg/kg were accompanied by clonal expansion of CD4+ and CD8+ blood T cells by week 6.

The genes are TRBV25-1 and TRBJ1-1; no clear D gene. The receptor was isolated from an adult with an advanced solid tumor such as melanoma, head and neck, liver or kidney cancer. The sample was CD4+ or CD8+ T cells sorted from blood, taken in a trial of the OX40 agonist ivuxolimab. The CDR3 nucleotides are TGTGCCAGCAGTGAAAGGGTGAACACTGAAGCTTTCTTT. Residues: CASSERVNTEAFF.